The rows below give T cell receptor beta chains drawn from one sample of a study of blood T cells in healthy people across ages. TCRdb redid the calling of the 5' RACE reads with MiXCR, one entry per CDR3 protein. Among 1 million or so distinct CDR3 sequences listed, around 27% were seen once. In addition, the sample was reused for a study of T cells of mothers and their children.

The sample was blood. These receptors all stem from a girl under 10 years old in good health. Both conserved end residues are part of each CDR3. A D gene is named only where the DNA matches it firmly. The size of a clone is reported for some rows only, either as once, few or many, or as a class for expanded clones.

D gene	V gene	J gene	clone size	CDR3 protein	CDR3 DNA
-	TRBV29-1	TRBJ1-2	few	CSVALGNGYTF	TGCAGCGTGGCCCTAGGGAATGGCTACACCTTC
-	TRBV9	TRBJ2-7	-	CASSVASRGLYEQYF	TGTGCCAGCAGCGTAGCATCTCGCGGCCTTTACGAGCAGTACTTC
-	TRBV6-2/TRBV6-3	TRBJ2-1	-	CASSLQDYNEQFF	TGTGCCAGCAGCCTACAGGATTACAATGAGCAGTTCTTC
TRBD1	TRBV7-9	TRBJ1-2	few	CASSVRQGAETF	TGTGCCAGCAGCGTCCGACAGGGGGCAGAGACCTTC
-	TRBV11-2	TRBJ2-1	few	CASSPNLYGEQFF	TGTGCCAGCAGCCCCAATCTCTACGGTGAGCAGTTCTTC
-	TRBV6-1	TRBJ2-3	-	CASSDPAGSSTDTQYF	TGTGCCAGCAGTGACCCCGCAGGGAGTAGCACAGATACGCAGTATTTT
TRBD1	TRBV5-1	TRBJ1-1	few	CASSPGDSMNTEAFF	TGCGCCAGCAGCCCCGGGGACAGCATGAACACTGAAGCTTTCTTT
TRBD1	TRBV18	TRBJ2-5	-	CASSPEQGREQYF	TGTGCCAGCTCACCGGAACAGGGGCGAGAGCAGTACTTC
-	TRBV6-5	TRBJ2-7	-	CASSPRSGVSAYEQYF	TGTGCCAGCAGTCCTCGATCCGGAGTCTCCGCCTACGAGCAGTACTTC
-	TRBV20-1	TRBJ2-1	once	CSGGLGRMHEQFF	TGCAGTGGTGGACTCGGGAGAATGCATGAGCAGTTCTTC
TRBD2	TRBV7-9	TRBJ2-7	few	CASSLPVLAGPPVRF	TGTGCCAGCAGCTTACCCGTACTAGCGGGACCGCCTGTGCGCTTC
TRBD2	TRBV5-5	TRBJ2-1	few	CASSRGTSGVMQFF	TGTGCCAGCAGCAGGGGGACTAGCGGGGTTATGCAGTTCTTC
TRBD1	TRBV7-2	TRBJ2-4	-	CASSFVGTDIQYF	TGTGCCAGCAGCTTCGTAGGGACAGATATTCAGTACTTC
-	TRBV29-1	TRBJ2-7	few	CSVEGSQFRKQYF	TGTAGCGTTGAAGGATCACAGTTCAGGAAGCAGTACTTC
-	TRBV5-6	TRBJ1-1	-	CASSKLGLNTEAFF	TGTGCCAGCAGTAAGCTCGGATTGAACACTGAAGCTTTCTTT
-	TRBV21-1	TRBJ1-1	-	CASSKTRGPAFF	TGTGCCAGCAGCAAAACTAGGGGGCCTGCTTTCTTT
TRBD2	TRBV12-3/TRBV12-4	TRBJ2-1	few	CASSLLTSGHNEQFF	TGTGCCAGCAGTTTGTTGACTAGCGGGCATAATGAGCAGTTCTTC
-	TRBV29-1	TRBJ2-3	-	CSVDLSLDTQYF	TGCAGCGTTGACCTCTCGTTAGATACGCAGTATTTT
-	TRBV11-2	TRBJ1-4	-	CASSFRGLGGLFF	TGTGCCAGCAGCTTCCGGGGACTTGGGGGACTGTTTTTT
-	TRBV29-1	TRBJ2-5	many	CSVERGGQETQYF	TGCAGCGTTGAAAGGGGCGGGCAGGAGACCCAGTACTTC
TRBD1	TRBV24-1	TRBJ1-2	-	CATSVLDRAHGYTF	TGTGCCACCAGTGTCTTGGACAGGGCCCATGGCTACACCTTC
-	TRBV20-1	TRBJ2-1	-	CSARAIAWSSYNEQFF	TGCAGTGCTAGAGCGATAGCGTGGAGCTCCTACAATGAGCAGTTCTTC
-	TRBV29-1	TRBJ2-5	-	CSVLRRETQYF	TGCAGCGTTCTCCGGCGCGAGACCCAGTACTTC
-	TRBV15	TRBJ2-7	-	CATSDVRGFLLDEQYF	TGTGCCACCAGCGATGTAAGGGGCTTTCTCTTAGACGAGCAGTACTTC
-	TRBV29-1	TRBJ1-4	-	CSVEVLTGKLFF	TGCAGCGTTGAAGTACTTACCGGAAAACTGTTTTTT
-	TRBV4-3	TRBJ2-7	many	CASSQGPISYEQYF	TGCGCCAGCAGCCAGGGGCCCATCTCCTACGAGCAGTACTTC
-	TRBV4-2	TRBJ2-3	few	CASSQVLTGLTDTQYF	TGTGCCAGCAGCCAAGTGTTAACGGGACTCACAGATACGCAGTATTTT
TRBD1	TRBV12-3/TRBV12-4	TRBJ2-3	many	CASSLGTGSADTQYF	TGTGCCAGCAGTTTAGGGACAGGGAGTGCAGATACGCAGTATTTT
TRBD2	TRBV5-1	TRBJ2-7	-	CASGAGVSYEQYF	TGCGCCAGCGGAGCGGGAGTTAGCTACGAGCAGTACTTC
TRBD2	TRBV7-2	TRBJ2-7	-	CASSSPTSGSYEQYF	TGTGCCAGCAGCTCCCCGACTAGCGGTTCCTACGAGCAGTACTTC
TRBD1	TRBV6-5	TRBJ2-7	-	CASRPYRGSYEQYF	TGTGCCAGCAGGCCCTACAGGGGCTCCTACGAGCAGTACTTC
-	TRBV20-1	TRBJ1-4	few	CSARGDISTNEKLFF	TGCAGTGCTAGAGGGGACATTTCAACTAATGAAAAACTGTTTTTT
TRBD1	TRBV12-3/TRBV12-4	TRBJ1-2	-	CASSRTGVGYTF	TGTGCCAGCAGCCGGACAGGGGTTGGCTACACCTTC
TRBD1	TRBV5-6	TRBJ2-5	few	CASSAVGQGSETQYF	TGTGCCAGCAGCGCGGTCGGACAGGGGAGCGAGACCCAGTACTTC
TRBD2	TRBV28	TRBJ2-1	few	CASRSGRETYNEQFF	TGTGCCAGCAGATCGGGGAGGGAAACCTACAATGAGCAGTTCTTC
-	TRBV12-3/TRBV12-4	TRBJ1-4	-	CASSLQVTGSLLFF	TGTGCCAGCAGTCTCCAAGTGACAGGCTCTCTACTGTTTTTT
-	TRBV12-3/TRBV12-4	TRBJ1-5	-	CASNKFSQPQHF	TGTGCCAGCAACAAGTTTAGTCAGCCCCAGCATTTT
-	TRBV14	TRBJ2-1	few	CASSQAPTVLNEQFF	TGTGCCAGCAGCCAAGCCCCGACTGTACTCAATGAGCAGTTCTTC
-	TRBV5-6	TRBJ1-3	few	CASSSDSLGNTIYF	TGTGCCAGCAGCTCCGACAGCCTTGGAAACACCATATATTTT
TRBD1	TRBV4-3	TRBJ2-7	-	CASSQDRESGTGHYEQYF	TGCGCCAGCAGCCAAGATCGCGAATCGGGGACAGGACACTACGAGCAGTACTTC
TRBD2	TRBV4-2	TRBJ2-5	-	CASSQASSGETQYF	TGTGCCAGCAGCCAAGCGTCTAGCGGAGAGACCCAGTACTTC
TRBD1	TRBV6-6	TRBJ2-7	-	CASSYDRESYEQYF	TGTGCCAGCAGTTATGACAGGGAGTCCTACGAGCAGTACTTC
-	TRBV11-3	TRBJ1-2	-	CASSPFANYGYTF	TGTGCCAGCAGCCCCTTCGCGAACTATGGCTACACCTTC
-	TRBV18	TRBJ2-7	-	CASSPESGRDEQYF	TGTGCCAGCTCACCCGAGAGTGGCCGGGACGAGCAGTACTTC
-	TRBV6-1	TRBJ1-5	-	CATHLRAASNQPQHF	TGTGCCACCCATCTGCGGGCAGCGAGCAATCAGCCCCAGCATTTT
TRBD2	TRBV11-1	TRBJ2-1	few	CASSSSDFRVNGRDYNEQFF	TGTGCCAGCAGCTCATCCGACTTCAGGGTTAACGGGAGGGACTACAATGAGCAGTTCTTC
TRBD2	TRBV5-6	TRBJ2-5	-	CASSLVVAGKQETQYF	TGTGCCAGCAGCTTGGTCGTAGCGGGGAAACAAGAGACCCAGTACTTC
-	TRBV6-6	TRBJ1-3	-	CASRMGPNSGNTIYF	TGTGCCAGCAGGATGGGACCGAACTCTGGAAACACCATATATTTT
-	TRBV3-1	TRBJ2-3	-	CASSQVALSHTDTQYF	TGTGCCAGCAGCCAAGTTGCCTTATCCCACACAGATACGCAGTATTTT
-	TRBV20-1	TRBJ1-5	-	CSATGQVNQPQHF	TGCAGTGCTACTGGTCAGGTTAATCAGCCCCAGCATTTT
-	TRBV10-3	TRBJ2-1	few	CATLIPDGNEQFF	TGTGCCACCCTTATACCGGACGGGAATGAGCAGTTCTTC
-	TRBV7-2	TRBJ2-7	-	CASSEGPPREQYF	TGTGCCAGCAGCGAGGGACCACCGAGGGAGCAGTACTTC
TRBD1	TRBV6-6	TRBJ1-5	few	CASSSDRASQPQHF	TGTGCCAGCAGTTCCGACAGGGCGAGTCAGCCCCAGCATTTT
-	TRBV4-3	TRBJ2-1	few	CASSQDLGQPNEQFF	TGCGCCAGCAGCCAAGATCTCGGCCAGCCGAATGAGCAGTTCTTC
TRBD1	TRBV11-2	TRBJ1-1	few	CASRSLRSGTGAPTEAFF	TGTGCCAGCAGATCCTTGAGGTCCGGGACAGGGGCTCCAACTGAAGCTTTCTTT
-	TRBV29-1	TRBJ1-1	once	CSVLADSLGENTEAFF	TGCAGCGTCCTAGCGGACAGCCTGGGGGAGAACACTGAAGCTTTCTTT
TRBD2	TRBV4-1	TRBJ2-1	-	CASSDGLAGGDEQFF	TGCGCCAGCAGCGACGGACTAGCGGGAGGAGATGAGCAGTTCTTC
-	TRBV29-1	TRBJ2-2	-	CSVEGATGELFF	TGCAGCGTTGAAGGGGCAACCGGGGAGCTGTTTTTT
-	TRBV2	TRBJ1-3	-	CASRNRAVAGNTIYF	TGTGCCAGCAGGAACAGGGCAGTGGCTGGAAACACCATATATTTT
-	TRBV19	TRBJ1-5	-	CASEVAGNQPQHF	TGTGCCAGTGAGGTGGCGGGAAATCAGCCCCAGCATTTT